This TCR beta chain was sequenced in a study of blood T cell repertoires in COVID-19. Study background: COVID-19 samples from acute and convalescent phases originated in the United States, Italy and Spain.

Profiled with immunoSEQ multiplex PCR; TCRdb holds only in-frame clones, not every one. The data hold hundreds of thousands of clones, with around 90% observed a single time. Trimming at V came to 6 bases and at J to 5 bases, leaving 12 bases not matched to a gene. The CDR3 loop spans 15 amino acids. Germline CDR1 and CDR2: MNHEY and SVGAGI. The study assigned cohorts using participant-reported clinical history. Input material: PBMCs or T cells enriched from blood (not recorded which). The TCR comes from a woman younger than 35 with acute COVID-19. The chain is built from TRBV6-5 and TRBJ2-7, with 8 bases identical to TRBD2. CDR3 protein: CASSPPGLGIDEQYF. CDR3 nucleotides: TGTGCCAGCAGCCCCCCGGGACTAGGAATCGACGAGCAGTACTTC.